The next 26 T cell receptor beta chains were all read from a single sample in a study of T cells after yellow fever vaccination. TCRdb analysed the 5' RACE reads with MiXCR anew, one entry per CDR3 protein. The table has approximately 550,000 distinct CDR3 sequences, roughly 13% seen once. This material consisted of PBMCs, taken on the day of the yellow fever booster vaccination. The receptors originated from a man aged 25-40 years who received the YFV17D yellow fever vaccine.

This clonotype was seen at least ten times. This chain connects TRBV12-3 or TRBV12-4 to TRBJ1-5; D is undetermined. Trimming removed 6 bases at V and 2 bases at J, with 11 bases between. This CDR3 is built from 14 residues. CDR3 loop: CASSASTRNQPQHF. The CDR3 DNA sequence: TGTGCCAGCAGCGCGTCGACCCGCAATCAGCCCCAGCATTTT.

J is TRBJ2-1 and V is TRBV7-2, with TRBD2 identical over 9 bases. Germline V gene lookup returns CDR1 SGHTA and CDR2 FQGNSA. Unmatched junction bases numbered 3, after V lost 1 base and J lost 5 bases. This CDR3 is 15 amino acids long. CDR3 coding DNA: TGTGCCAGCAGCTTAGTTAGCGGGGGCAACAATGAGCAGTTCTTC. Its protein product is CASSLVSGGNNEQFF.

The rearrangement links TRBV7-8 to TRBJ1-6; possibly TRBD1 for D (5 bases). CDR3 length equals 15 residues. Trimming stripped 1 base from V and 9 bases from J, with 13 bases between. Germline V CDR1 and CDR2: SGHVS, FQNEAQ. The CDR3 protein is CASSLESPGGSPLHF. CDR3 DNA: TGTGCCAGCAGCTTAGAAAGCCCGGGGGGTTCACCCCTCCACTTT.

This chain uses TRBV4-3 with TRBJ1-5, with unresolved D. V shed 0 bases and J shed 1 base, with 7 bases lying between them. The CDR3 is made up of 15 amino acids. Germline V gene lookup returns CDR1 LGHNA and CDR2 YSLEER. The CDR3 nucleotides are TGCGCCAGCAGCCAAGATTCAGGCAGCAATCAGCCCCAGCATTTT. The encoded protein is CASSQDSGSNQPQHF.

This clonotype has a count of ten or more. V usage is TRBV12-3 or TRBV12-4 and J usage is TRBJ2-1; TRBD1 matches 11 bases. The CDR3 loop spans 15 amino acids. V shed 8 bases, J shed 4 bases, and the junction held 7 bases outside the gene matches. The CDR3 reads CASSAGTGGYNEQFF. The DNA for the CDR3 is TGTGCCAGCTCTGCCGGGACAGGGGGATACAATGAGCAGTTCTTC.

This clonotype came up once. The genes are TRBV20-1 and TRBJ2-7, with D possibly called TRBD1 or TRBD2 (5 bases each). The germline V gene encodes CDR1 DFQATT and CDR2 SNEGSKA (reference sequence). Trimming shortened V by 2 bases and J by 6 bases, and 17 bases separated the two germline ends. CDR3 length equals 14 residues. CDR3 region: CSARSLRDAAEQYF. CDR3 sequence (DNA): TGCAGTGCTAGATCCCTAAGGGACGCCGCCGAGCAGTACTTC.

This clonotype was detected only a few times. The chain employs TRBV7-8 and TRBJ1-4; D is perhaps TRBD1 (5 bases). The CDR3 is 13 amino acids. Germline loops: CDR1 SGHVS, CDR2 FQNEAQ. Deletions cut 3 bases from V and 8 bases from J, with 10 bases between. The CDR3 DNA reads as TGTGCCAGCAGCTTGTGGGACCCCGAAAAACTGTTTTTT. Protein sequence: CASSLWDPEKLFF.

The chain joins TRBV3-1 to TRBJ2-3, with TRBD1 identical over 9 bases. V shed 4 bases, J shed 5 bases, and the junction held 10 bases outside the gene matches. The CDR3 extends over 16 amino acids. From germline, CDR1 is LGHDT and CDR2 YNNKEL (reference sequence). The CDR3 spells CASSLAGQGIRDTQYF. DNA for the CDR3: TGTGCCAGCAGCCTTGCGGGACAGGGCATTAGAGATACGCAGTATTTT.

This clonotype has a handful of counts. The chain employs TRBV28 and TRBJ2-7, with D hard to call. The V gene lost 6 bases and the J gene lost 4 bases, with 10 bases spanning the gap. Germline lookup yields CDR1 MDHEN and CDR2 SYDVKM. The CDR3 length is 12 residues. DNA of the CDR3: TGTGCCAGCAGGCACAGTGATTACGAGCAGTACTTC. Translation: CASRHSDYEQYF.

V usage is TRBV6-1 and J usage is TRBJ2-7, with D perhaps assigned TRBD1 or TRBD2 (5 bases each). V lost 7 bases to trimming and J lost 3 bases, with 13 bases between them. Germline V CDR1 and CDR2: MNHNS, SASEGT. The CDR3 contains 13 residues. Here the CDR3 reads CASTSLGDYEQYF. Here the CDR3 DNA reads TGTGCCAGCACCTCCTTGGGGGACTACGAGCAGTACTTC.

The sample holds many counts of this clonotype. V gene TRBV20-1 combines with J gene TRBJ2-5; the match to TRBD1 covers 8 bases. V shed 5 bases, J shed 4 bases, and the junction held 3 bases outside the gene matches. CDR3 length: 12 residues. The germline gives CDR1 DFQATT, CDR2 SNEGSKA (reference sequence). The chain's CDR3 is CSALTGVETQYF. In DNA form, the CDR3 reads TGCAGTGCTTTGACAGGGGTAGAGACCCAGTACTTC.

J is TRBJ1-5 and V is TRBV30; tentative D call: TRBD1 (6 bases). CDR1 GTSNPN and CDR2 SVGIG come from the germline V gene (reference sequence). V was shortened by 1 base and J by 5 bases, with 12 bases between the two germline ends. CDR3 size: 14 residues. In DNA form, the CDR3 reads TGTGCCTGGAGTGCCAGGGGCCCCGATCAGCCCCAGCATTTT. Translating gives CAWSARGPDQPQHF.

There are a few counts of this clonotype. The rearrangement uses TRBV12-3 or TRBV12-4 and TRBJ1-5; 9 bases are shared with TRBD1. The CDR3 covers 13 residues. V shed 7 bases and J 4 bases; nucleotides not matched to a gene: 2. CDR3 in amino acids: CASKGQGNQPQHF. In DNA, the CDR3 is TGTGCCAGCAAGGGACAGGGAAATCAGCCCCAGCATTTT.

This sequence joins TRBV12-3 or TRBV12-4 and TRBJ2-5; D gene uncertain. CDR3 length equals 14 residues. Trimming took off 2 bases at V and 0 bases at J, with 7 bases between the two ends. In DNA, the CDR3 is TGTGCCAGCAGTTTACAGGTGTACCAAGAGACCCAGTACTTC. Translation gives CASSLQVYQETQYF.

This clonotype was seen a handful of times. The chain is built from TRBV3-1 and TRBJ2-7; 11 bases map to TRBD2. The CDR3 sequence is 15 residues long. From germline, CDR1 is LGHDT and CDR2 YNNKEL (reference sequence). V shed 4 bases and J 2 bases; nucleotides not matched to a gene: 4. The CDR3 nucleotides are TGTGCCAGCAGCCCAAAGACTAGCGGGGCCTACGAGCAGTACTTC. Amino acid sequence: CASSPKTSGAYEQYF.

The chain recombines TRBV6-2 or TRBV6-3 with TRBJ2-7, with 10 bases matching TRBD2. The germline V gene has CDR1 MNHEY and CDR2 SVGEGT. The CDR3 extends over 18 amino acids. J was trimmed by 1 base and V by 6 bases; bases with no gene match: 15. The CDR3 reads CASRDIYASGRESYEQYF. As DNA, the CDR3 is TGTGCCAGCAGGGATATATATGCCAGCGGGAGGGAATCCTACGAGCAGTACTTC.

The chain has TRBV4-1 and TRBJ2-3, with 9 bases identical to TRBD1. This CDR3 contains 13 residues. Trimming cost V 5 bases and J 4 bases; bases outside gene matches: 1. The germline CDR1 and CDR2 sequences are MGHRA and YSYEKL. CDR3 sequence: CASSWTGADTQYF. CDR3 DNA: TGCGCCAGCAGCTGGACAGGGGCAGATACGCAGTATTTT.

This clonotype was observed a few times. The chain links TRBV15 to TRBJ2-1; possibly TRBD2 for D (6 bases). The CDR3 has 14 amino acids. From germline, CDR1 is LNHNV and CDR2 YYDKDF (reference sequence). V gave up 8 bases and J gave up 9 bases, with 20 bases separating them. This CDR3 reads CATRPAGGWGEQFF. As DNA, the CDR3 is TGTGCCACCCGACCAGCCGGGGGTTGGGGTGAGCAGTTCTTC.

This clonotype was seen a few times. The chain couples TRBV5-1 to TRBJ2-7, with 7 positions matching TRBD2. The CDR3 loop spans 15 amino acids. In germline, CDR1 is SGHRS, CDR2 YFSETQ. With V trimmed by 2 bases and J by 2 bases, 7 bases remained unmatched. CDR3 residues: CASSLETSRTYEQYF. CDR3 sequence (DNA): TGCGCCAGCAGCTTAGAGACTAGCCGTACCTACGAGCAGTACTTC. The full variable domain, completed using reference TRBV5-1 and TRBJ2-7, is KAGVTQTPRYLIKTRGQQVTLSCSPISGHRSVSWYQQTPGQGLQFLFEYFSETQRNKGNFPGRFSGRQFSNSRSEMNVSTLELGDSALYLCASSLETSRTYEQYFGPGTRLTVT.

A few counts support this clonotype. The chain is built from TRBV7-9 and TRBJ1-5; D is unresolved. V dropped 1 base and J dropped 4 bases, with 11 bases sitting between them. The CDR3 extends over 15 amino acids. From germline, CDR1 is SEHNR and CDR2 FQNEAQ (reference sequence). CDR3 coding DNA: TGTGCCAGCAGCTTAGGCGAGGTCCGGAATCAGCCCCAGCATTTT. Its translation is CASSLGEVRNQPQHF.

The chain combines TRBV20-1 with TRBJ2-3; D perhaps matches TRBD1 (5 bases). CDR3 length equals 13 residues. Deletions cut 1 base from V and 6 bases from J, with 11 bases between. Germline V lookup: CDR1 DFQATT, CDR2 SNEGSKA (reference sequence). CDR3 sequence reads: CSARVSGSDTQYF. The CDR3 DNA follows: TGCAGTGCTAGAGTCTCAGGGTCCGATACGCAGTATTTT.

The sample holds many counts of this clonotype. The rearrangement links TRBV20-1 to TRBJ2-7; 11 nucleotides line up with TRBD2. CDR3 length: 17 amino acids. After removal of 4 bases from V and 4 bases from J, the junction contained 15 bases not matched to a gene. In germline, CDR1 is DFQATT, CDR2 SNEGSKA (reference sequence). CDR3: CSAMATSGIEGGYEQYF. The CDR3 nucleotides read TGCAGTGCTATGGCGACTAGCGGGATCGAGGGGGGTTACGAGCAGTACTTC.

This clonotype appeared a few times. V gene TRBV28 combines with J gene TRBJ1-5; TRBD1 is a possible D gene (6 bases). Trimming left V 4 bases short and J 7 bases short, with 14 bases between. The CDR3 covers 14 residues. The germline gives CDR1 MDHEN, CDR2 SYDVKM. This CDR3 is CASSWTQGPQPQHF. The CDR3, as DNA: TGTGCCAGCAGTTGGACACAGGGTCCGCAGCCCCAGCATTTT.

The CDR3 DNA reads as TGCAGTGGCGCGCAAGAGACCCAGTACTTC. Translating it yields CSGAQETQYF. The chain recombines TRBV20-1 with TRBJ2-5; D call uncertain. The V end lost 7 bases, the J end lost 2 bases, and 5 bases lay between the germline ends. The CDR3 extends over 10 amino acids. Germline V gives CDR1 DFQATT, CDR2 SNEGSKA (reference sequence).

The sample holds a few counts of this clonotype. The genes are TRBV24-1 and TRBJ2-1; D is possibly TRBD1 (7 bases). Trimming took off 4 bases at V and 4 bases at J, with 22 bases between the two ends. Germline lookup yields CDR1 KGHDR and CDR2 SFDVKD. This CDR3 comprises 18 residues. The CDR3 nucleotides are TGTGCCACCAGTGAGCGACAGGGAGGACGGGACAAATACAATGAGCAGTTCTTC. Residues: CATSERQGGRDKYNEQFF.

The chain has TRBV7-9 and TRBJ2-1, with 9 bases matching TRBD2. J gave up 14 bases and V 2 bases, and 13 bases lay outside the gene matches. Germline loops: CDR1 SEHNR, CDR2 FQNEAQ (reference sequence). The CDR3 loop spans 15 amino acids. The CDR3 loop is CASSLQGLAGVGEFF. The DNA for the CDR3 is TGTGCCAGCAGCTTACAAGGTTTAGCGGGAGTAGGGGAGTTCTTC. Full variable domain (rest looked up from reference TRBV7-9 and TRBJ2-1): DTGVSQNPRHKITKRGQNVTFRCDPISEHNRLYWYRQTLGQGPEFLTYFQNEAQLEKSRLLSDRFSAERPKGSFSTLEIQRTEQGDSAMYLCASSLQGLAGVGEFFGPGTRLTVL.